Each of the 2 T cell receptor beta chains below was sequenced from the same sample in a study of blood T cell repertoires in COVID-19. Repertoires were generated with immunoSEQ multiplex PCR, while TCRdb's copy carries only in-frame clones and drops some. The sample lists 75,000 to 95,000 clones, roughly 80% occurring once. The source material was peripheral blood. These TCRs come from a man in his fifties or sixties with acute or convalescent COVID-19.

This rearrangement joins TRBV28 to TRBJ2-1; D uncertain. CDR1 MDHEN and CDR2 SYDVKM come from the germline V gene. V was shortened by 7 bases and J by 8 bases, with 18 bases between the two germline ends. The CDR3 runs to 14 residues. This CDR3 is CASTHPRPVDEQFF. In DNA, the CDR3 is TGTGCCAGCACCCATCCGCGCCCCGTCGATGAGCAGTTCTTC.

This rearrangement joins TRBV7-9 to TRBJ2-7; 10 nucleotides line up with TRBD1. CDR3 length: 14 residues. Losses at the gene ends were 7 bases for V and 2 bases for J; bases not matched to a gene: 5. Germline assignment: CDR1 SEHNR and CDR2 FQNEAQ (reference sequence). This chain's CDR3 is CASNPGQGTYEQYF. The CDR3 coding sequence is TGTGCCAGCAACCCGGGACAGGGGACCTACGAGCAGTACTTC.